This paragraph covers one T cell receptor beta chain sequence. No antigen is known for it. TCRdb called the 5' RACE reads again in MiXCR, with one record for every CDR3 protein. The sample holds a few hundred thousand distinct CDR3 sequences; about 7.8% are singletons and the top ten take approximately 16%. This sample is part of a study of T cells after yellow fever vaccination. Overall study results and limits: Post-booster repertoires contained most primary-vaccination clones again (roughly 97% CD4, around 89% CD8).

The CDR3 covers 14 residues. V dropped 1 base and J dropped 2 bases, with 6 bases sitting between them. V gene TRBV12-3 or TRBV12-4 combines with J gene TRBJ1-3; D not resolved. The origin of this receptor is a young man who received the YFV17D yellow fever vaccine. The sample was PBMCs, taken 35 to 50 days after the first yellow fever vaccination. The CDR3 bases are TGTGCCAGCAGTTTAGGTATGGCTGGAAACACCATATATTTT. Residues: CASSLGMAGNTIYF.